These T cell receptor beta chains were read from a single sample in a study of shared clonotypes between healthy human individuals. TCRdb keeps only in-frame clones here, not all; method: immunoSEQ multiplex PCR. The data contain more than 2,000,000 clones, 90% to 95% of them singletons. Sequencing was done on a sample of naive CD4+ T cells from PBMCs. Receptor source: a man between 18 and 29 years old in good health. Some clones in this sample may be carry-over from other donors' samples. Each CDR3 is given without its conserved first and last residue. The order of the fields is CDR3 protein, V gene, D gene. D genes are given only for firm matches.

CDR3: ASSPMAVAGDTIY
V: TRBV7-2
D: -

CDR3: ASSKQGPSSNYGYT
V: TRBV27
D: -

CDR3: ATSRDRTYRRTEAF
V: TRBV15
D: -

CDR3: ASSQRGTEAF
V: TRBV28
D: -

CDR3: ASSSTGGNTEAF
V: TRBV7-3
D: TRBD1

CDR3: ASSPGDRVGSYEQY
V: TRBV11-2
D: TRBD1

CDR3: ASSETSQGARGYT
V: TRBV2
D: TRBD1

CDR3: ASSWGTGPY
V: TRBV28
D: TRBD1

CDR3: ASSAEYEQY
V: TRBV5-6
D: -

CDR3: ASSEPNEQF
V: TRBV28
D: -

CDR3: SVDGASNTEAF
V: TRBV29-1
D: -

CDR3: ASTGKGAVNTGELF
V: TRBV5-1
D: TRBD1

CDR3: ASSLPGGGRTDTQY
V: TRBV11-2
D: TRBD2

CDR3: AWSGARGAF
V: TRBV30
D: -

CDR3: ASSPGLYGYT
V: TRBV28
D: -

CDR3: ASSQRQGWITEAF
V: TRBV27
D: TRBD1

CDR3: ASSLGQPYTGELF
V: TRBV7-9
D: TRBD1

CDR3: ASSLTGTTNYNEQF
V: TRBV9
D: TRBD2

CDR3: ASTGQAGTQY
V: TRBV2
D: TRBD1

CDR3: AISGLAGASYEQY
V: TRBV10-3
D: TRBD2

CDR3: ASQDTISNQPQH
V: TRBV10-3
D: -

CDR3: ASSLQRWTPRTQY
V: TRBV28
D: -

CDR3: ASSVVSSYEQY
V: TRBV5-4
D: -

CDR3: ASSSNTGLRNEQY
V: TRBV5-1
D: -

CDR3: ASKRSDPTNEKLF
V: TRBV19
D: -

CDR3: ASTQTGKRNEQF
V: TRBV6-5
D: -

CDR3: ASSLGPLEGANVLT
V: TRBV7-3
D: -

CDR3: ASSAWAGANYGYT
V: TRBV6-5
D: -

CDR3: SVEDQPRRNEQF
V: TRBV29-1
D: -

CDR3: ASSARDGRLAGGTGELF
V: TRBV7-8
D: TRBD2

CDR3: ASSPLSGSGQPQH
V: TRBV18
D: -

CDR3: ASSRGGGYNEQF
V: TRBV7-8
D: -

CDR3: ARTKGILYGYT
V: TRBV30
D: -

CDR3: ASSSEKTGVDYGYT
V: TRBV7-6
D: TRBD1

CDR3: ASSQDPREAYEQY
V: TRBV4-3
D: TRBD2

CDR3: SARTGKWETQY
V: TRBV29-1
D: -

CDR3: ASSSGQVYGYT
V: TRBV7-2
D: -

CDR3: ASRGSGANVLT
V: TRBV6-4
D: -

CDR3: ASSGSRANTEAF
V: TRBV9
D: -

CDR3: ASSYLAGALTNEQF
V: TRBV5-1
D: TRBD2

CDR3: ASSPGDYLEQF
V: TRBV18
D: TRBD2

CDR3: ASYSSGRGVADTQY
V: TRBV28
D: TRBD2

CDR3: ASSEVGLGYSGELF
V: TRBV2
D: TRBD2

CDR3: AITRGANNEQF
V: TRBV6-1
D: -

CDR3: ASSQPLAGGSYEQY
V: TRBV4-1
D: TRBD2

CDR3: ASSLAAGGLVDEQF
V: TRBV7-2
D: TRBD2

CDR3: ASSDQAGGEEKLF
V: TRBV4-1
D: -

CDR3: ASSLGRAVTDTQY
V: TRBV5-1
D: -

CDR3: ASSYSMADQETQY
V: TRBV6-5
D: -

CDR3: ASRRTGVGYGYT
V: TRBV6-1
D: TRBD1